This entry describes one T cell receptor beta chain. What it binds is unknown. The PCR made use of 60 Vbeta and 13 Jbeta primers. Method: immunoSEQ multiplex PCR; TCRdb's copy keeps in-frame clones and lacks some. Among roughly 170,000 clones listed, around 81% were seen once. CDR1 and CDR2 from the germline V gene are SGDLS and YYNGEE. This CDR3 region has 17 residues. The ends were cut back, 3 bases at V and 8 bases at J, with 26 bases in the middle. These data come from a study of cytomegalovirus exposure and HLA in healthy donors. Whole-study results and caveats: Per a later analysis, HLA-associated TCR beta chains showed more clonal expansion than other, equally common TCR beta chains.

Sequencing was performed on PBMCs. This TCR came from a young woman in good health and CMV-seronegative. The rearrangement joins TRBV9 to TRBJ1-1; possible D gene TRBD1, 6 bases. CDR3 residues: CASSARQDPPLNWEAFF. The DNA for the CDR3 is TGTGCCAGCAGCGCCAGACAGGATCCCCCCCTGAACTGGGAAGCTTTCTTT.